This entry lists 30 T cell receptor beta chains sequenced from one sample in a study of blood T cell repertoires in COVID-19. This table comes from immunoSEQ multiplex PCR, and its TCRdb copy is limited to in-frame clones, with some not included. The sample has around 250,000 clones, roughly 89% seen once. Sample: peripheral blood. The receptors were sampled from a woman in her forties who had recovered from COVID-19.

V gene TRBV30 combines with J gene TRBJ1-4; D unclear. This CDR3 comprises 14 residues. The germline CDR1 and CDR2 sequences are GTSNPN and SVGIG (reference sequence). Between the trimmed V and J ends, which lost 2 bases and 0 bases, there was a span of 7 bases. CDR3 sequence (DNA): TGTGCCTGGAGTAAAGCACCAACTAATGAAAAACTGTTTTTT. This translates into CAWSKAPTNEKLFF.

The count of this clone is one. The chain carries TRBV18 and TRBJ2-5; TRBD2 matches 15 bases. The ends lost 3 bases at V and 1 base at J; junction bases unmatched: 3. Germline V CDR1 and CDR2: KGHSH, LQKENI. CDR3 length: 17 amino acids. In nucleotides, the CDR3 is TGTGCCAGCTCACCCTGGACTAGCGGGGGGGCCCAAGAGACCCAGTACTTC. Its translation is CASSPWTSGGAQETQYF.

The V gene is TRBV4-3, the J gene TRBJ2-1, with TRBD2 matching 8 bases. Germline CDR1 is LGHNA and CDR2 is YSLEER. Trimming took 6 bases from V and 7 from J; bases not matched to a gene: 5. The CDR3 extends over 13 amino acids. CDR3 nucleotides: TGCGCCAGCAGTCTCCGACTAGCGAATGAGCAGTTCTTC. Translated, it gives CASSLRLANEQFF.

CDR3 in DNA: TGTGCCAGCAGCTTAGGAACGCGGGCAGGCTTTGGGGAGCAGTACTTC. Translated, it gives CASSLGTRAGFGEQYF. This chain links TRBV7-6 with TRBJ2-7, with D maybe TRBD2 (5 bases). The germline V gene has CDR1 SGHVS and CDR2 FNYEAQ. CDR3 length equals 16 residues. The germline V and J ends were trimmed by 1 base and 7 bases, with 20 bases remaining between them.

The chain carries TRBV9 and TRBJ2-5; the D is unclear. In germline, CDR1 is SGDLS, CDR2 YYNGEE. Trimming stripped 3 bases from V and 4 bases from J, with 13 bases between. The CDR3 spans 14 residues. The CDR3 spells CASSEWQRGETQYF. The CDR3, as DNA: TGTGCCAGCAGCGAATGGCAAAGAGGAGAGACCCAGTACTTC.

The chain combines TRBV18 with TRBJ2-1; TRBD2 matches at 12 bases. Looked up from germline, CDR1 is KGHSH and CDR2 is LQKENI. The CDR3 totals 18 residues. V was pared by 4 bases and J by 2 bases, with 9 bases of the junction left unmatched. The DNA for the CDR3 is TGTGCCAGCTCACTTATTCGGACTAGCGGGATTACCTACAATGAGCAGTTCTTC. Protein: CASSLIRTSGITYNEQFF.

The chain employs TRBV21-1 and TRBJ1-1. TRBV21-1 is tagged as a pseudogene. The CDR3 length is 15 residues. CDR3: CASSKAGAANTEAFF. The CDR3 nucleotides read TGTGCCAGCAGCAAAGCCGGAGCCGCGAACACTGAAGCTTTCTTT.

V gene TRBV4-3 combines with J gene TRBJ2-1, with 16 positions matching TRBD2. Germline values: CDR1 LGHNA, CDR2 YSLEER. The V segment lost 0 bases and the J segment 5 bases; nucleotides outside the gene matches: 7. The CDR3 contains 19 residues. CDR3 protein: CASSQDWEGLAGGNNEQFF. The CDR3 DNA sequence: TGCGCCAGCAGCCAAGATTGGGAGGGACTAGCGGGAGGGAACAATGAGCAGTTCTTC.

This clone was counted once. The chain recombines TRBV10-1 with TRBJ2-4; TRBD2 agrees at 10 bases. Germline V gene data show CDR1 as WNHNN and CDR2 as SYGVQD (reference sequence). The ends lost 11 bases at V and 1 base at J; junction bases unmatched: 5. The CDR3 covers 14 residues. CDR3 in DNA: TGCGCCCACTTTAGCGGGGGGGCCAAAAACATTCAGTACTTC. Translation: CAHFSGGAKNIQYF.

This clone has only one observation. The gene calls are TRBV6-5 and TRBJ2-2, with 9 nucleotides matching TRBD1. Germline CDR1 and CDR2: MNHEY and SVGAGI. CDR3 length: 14 amino acids. J lost 4 bases, V lost 6 bases, and 3 bases had no gene match. The CDR3 DNA follows: TGTGCCAGCAGGAGGACAGGGGTCACCGGGGAGCTGTTTTTT. It specifies CASRRTGVTGELFF.

The V and J genes are TRBV12-3 or TRBV12-4 and TRBJ1-4; D not certain. There are 12 residues in the CDR3. Trimming shortened V by 1 base and J by 16 bases, and 13 bases separated the two germline ends. The CDR3 sequence: CASSLGQVLQFF. CDR3 bases: TGTGCCAGCAGTTTAGGTCAGGTGTTACAGTTTTTT.

The CDR3 DNA follows: TGCGCCAGCAGCCAAGTTACAGTTGGCACTGAAGCTTTCTTT. Translated: CASSQVTVGTEAFF. The chain recombines TRBV4-1 with TRBJ1-1, with D unresolved. The CDR3 length is 14 residues. Germline CDR1 reads MGHRA; CDR2 reads YSYEKL. With 1 base removed from V and 4 bases from J, the gap between germline ends came to 10 bases.

The CDR3 here is CASSRGRDNEQFF. CDR3 DNA sequence: TGTGCCAGCAGCCGCGGGCGGGACAATGAGCAGTTCTTC. The chain has TRBV9 and TRBJ2-1; D possibly corresponds to TRBD2 (5 bases). The CDR3 loop spans 13 amino acids. Germline-derived CDR1 and CDR2 are SGDLS and YYNGEE. V lost 4 bases and J lost 5, with 10 bases in between. Complete variable domain (other parts from reference TRBV9 and TRBJ2-1): DSGVTQTPKHLITATGQRVTLRCSPRSGDLSVYWYQQSLDQGLQFLIQYYNGEERAKGNILERFSAQQFPDLHSELNLSSLELGDSALYFCASSRGRDNEQFFGPGTRLTVL.

The chain has TRBV11-3 and TRBJ1-1; a weak D match, TRBD1 (6 bases). V dropped 0 bases and J dropped 11 bases, with 7 bases sitting between them. CDR1 and CDR2 (germline): SGHNT, YENEEA. This CDR3 is built from 11 residues. CDR3 protein: CASSLEGAAFF. For the CDR3, the DNA is TGTGCCAGCAGCTTAGAGGGGGCGGCTTTCTTT.

The chain is built from TRBV7-9 and TRBJ1-1; 9 positions match TRBD1. Germline assignment: CDR1 SEHNR and CDR2 FQNEAQ (reference sequence). The CDR3 has 14 residues. V shed 5 bases, J shed 5 bases, and the junction held 6 bases outside the gene matches. DNA of the CDR3: TGTGCCAGCAGCCACACAGGGGGCAGGACTGAAGCTTTCTTT. It yields the protein CASSHTGGRTEAFF.

The J gene is TRBJ1-2, the V gene TRBV9; no firm D call. Between the trimmed V and J ends, which lost 4 bases and 0 bases, there was a span of 7 bases. Germline-derived CDR1 and CDR2 are SGDLS and YYNGEE. The CDR3 length is 13 residues. The chain's CDR3 is CASSREANYGYTF. The CDR3 nucleotides are TGTGCCAGCAGCAGGGAGGCTAACTATGGCTACACCTTC.

CDR3: CASSPRTSDTQYF. In DNA, the CDR3 is TGTGCCAGCAGCCCAAGGACTAGCGATACGCAGTATTTT. The chain links TRBV9 to TRBJ2-3; 8 bases line up with TRBD2. Germline CDR1 reads SGDLS; CDR2 reads YYNGEE. V lost 4 bases and J lost 6; bases outside the gene matches: 4. The CDR3 spans 13 residues.

This clone turned up a few times. The genes are TRBV7-6 and TRBJ1-1; 7 positions agree with TRBD1. Trimming cost V 5 bases and J 6 bases; bases outside gene matches: 6. Per germline, CDR1 SGHVS and CDR2 FNYEAQ. This CDR3 spans 13 amino acids. The CDR3 bases are TGTGCCAGCAGCGTTAAGGGGGCCGCTGAAGCTTTCTTT. Its translation is CASSVKGAAEAFF. The variable domain in full, completed from reference TRBV7-6 and TRBJ1-1, reads GAGVSQSPRYKVTKRGQDVALRCDPISGHVSLYWYRQALGQGPEFLTYFNYEAQQDKSGLPNDRFSAERPEGSISTLTIQRTEQRDSAMYRCASSVKGAAEAFFGQGTRLTVV.

V usage is TRBV9 and J usage is TRBJ1-1; perhaps TRBD1 as D (5 bases). CDR1 is SGDLS, CDR2 YYNGEE, per germline. The CDR3 contains 15 residues. Trimming removed 0 bases at V and 1 base at J, with 10 bases between. In nucleotides, the CDR3 is TGTGCCAGCAGCGTAGGTAGGACACCGAACACTGAAGCTTTCTTT. It translates to CASSVGRTPNTEAFF.

The gene calls are TRBV5-6 and TRBJ1-1, with D perhaps matching TRBD1 (5 bases). The CDR3 spans 13 residues. The germline gives CDR1 SGHDT, CDR2 YYEEEE. The ends were cut back, 6 bases at V and 1 base at J, with 10 bases in the middle. This chain's CDR3 is CASIKTGNTEAFF. CDR3 bases: TGTGCCAGCATTAAAACAGGGAACACTGAAGCTTTCTTT. Filled out from reference TRBV5-6 and TRBJ1-1, the complete variable domain reads DAGVTQSPTHLIKTRGQQVTLRCSPKSGHDTVSWYQQALGQGPQFIFQYYEEEERQRGNFPDRFSGHQFPNYSSELNVNALLLGDSALYLCASIKTGNTEAFFGQGTRLTVV.

This sequence joins TRBV10-3 and TRBJ2-3; 8 bases line up with TRBD2. Germline V CDR1 and CDR2: ENHRY, SYGVKD. The CDR3 has 15 residues. After removal of 0 bases from V and 3 bases from J, the junction contained 2 bases not matched to a gene. For the CDR3, the DNA is TGTGCCATCAGTGAGTCGAAGCGGGGGACAGATACGCAGTATTTT. It encodes CAISESKRGTDTQYF.

This chain joins TRBV19 and TRBJ2-3; 9 nucleotides match TRBD1. CDR1 is LNHDA and CDR2 is SQIVND in the germline V gene (reference sequence). V trimming: 5 bases; J trimming: 4 bases; junction bases outside the gene matches: 10. This CDR3 spans 16 amino acids. The CDR3 nucleotides are TGTGCCAGTAGTCGCCCGACAGGGGGATCGGCAGATACGCAGTATTTT. This sequence encodes CASSRPTGGSADTQYF.

The V call is TRBV3-1 (or the pseudogene TRBV3-2), the J call TRBJ2-7; D ambiguous. V lost 1 base to trimming and J lost 0 bases, with 10 bases between them. The CDR3 loop spans 15 amino acids. CDR1 is LGHDT, CDR2 YNNKEL, per germline (reference sequence). The DNA for the CDR3 is TGTGCCAGCAGCCAAGCGCTAGGTGGCTCCTACGAGCAGTACGTC. Translating gives CASSQALGGSYEQYV.

The chain has TRBV27 and TRBJ2-1, with 9 positions matching TRBD2. CDR1 is MNHEY and CDR2 is SMNVEV in the germline V gene (reference sequence). The trim removed 8 bases at V and 6 bases at J, leaving 17 bases unmatched. This CDR3 has 17 residues. DNA for the CDR3: TGTGCCAGCTCAGTGGTTCTAGCGGGGATTATTTTCAATGAGCAGTTCTTC. Amino acid sequence: CASSVVLAGIIFNEQFF.

This CDR3 is CSARDTEAFF. DNA for the CDR3: TGCAGCGCAAGAGACACTGAAGCTTTCTTT. The chain couples TRBV29-1 to TRBJ1-1; D ambiguous. V shed 7 bases and J shed 3 bases, with 6 bases lying between them. The CDR3 spans 10 residues. Germline V lookup: CDR1 SQVTM, CDR2 ANQGSEA. Using reference TRBV29-1 and TRBJ1-1 for the parts outside the CDR3, the full variable domain is SAVISQKPSRDICQRGTSLTIQCQVDSQVTMMFWYRQQPGQSLTLIATANQGSEATYESGFVIDKFPISRPNLTFSTLTVSNMSPEDSSIYLCSARDTEAFFGQGTRLTVV.

The chain recombines TRBV27 with TRBJ2-5; TRBD2 matches 10 bases. Unmatched junction bases numbered 6, after V lost 6 bases and J lost 2 bases. From germline, CDR1 is MNHEY and CDR2 SMNVEV (reference sequence). The CDR3 spans 15 residues. The CDR3 region has the DNA TGTGCCAGCAGACTACTAGCGGGGAGACAAGAGACCCAGTACTTC. Translated: CASRLLAGRQETQYF.

V is TRBV13 and J is TRBJ2-3; 8 nucleotides agree with TRBD2. Germline lookup yields CDR1 PRHDT and CDR2 FYEKMQ (reference sequence). The V gene end was trimmed by 3 bases and the J gene end by 2 bases; junction bases not matched to a gene: 4. This CDR3 contains 15 residues. The CDR3 sequence is CASSFLSGVTDTQYF. Written as DNA, the CDR3 is TGTGCCAGCAGCTTCCTTAGCGGGGTCACAGATACGCAGTATTTT. Supplemented by reference TRBV13 and TRBJ2-3, the full variable domain reads AAGVIQSPRHLIKEKRETATLKCYPIPRHDTVYWYQQGPGQDPQFLISFYEKMQSDKGSIPDRFSAQQFSDYHSELNMSSLELGDSALYFCASSFLSGVTDTQYFGPGTRLTVL.

The chain combines TRBV7-2 with TRBJ1-2; possible D gene TRBD1, 6 bases. CDR1 and CDR2 from the germline V gene are SGHTA and FQGNSA. V lost 1 base and J lost 2, with 14 bases in between. The CDR3 consists of 16 residues. CDR3 in amino acids: CASSLGWTAENYGYTF. CDR3 nucleotides: TGTGCCAGCAGCTTAGGATGGACAGCAGAGAACTATGGCTACACCTTC.

V gene TRBV13 combines with J gene TRBJ1-6; D is perhaps TRBD1 (5 bases). The germline gives CDR1 PRHDT, CDR2 FYEKMQ (reference sequence). The CDR3 runs 14 residues. V lost 3 bases and J 9 bases, leaving 12 bases between the germline ends. This chain's CDR3 is CASSFQGTSSPLHF. The CDR3 DNA reads TGTGCCAGCAGCTTCCAGGGAACATCTTCACCCCTCCACTTT.

The gene calls are TRBV6-5 and TRBJ1-1; D perhaps matches TRBD1 (5 bases). CDR3 length equals 12 residues. V dropped 8 bases and J dropped 5 bases, with 12 bases sitting between them. From germline, CDR1 is MNHEY and CDR2 SVGAGI. The CDR3 DNA sequence: TGTGCCAGCCAGGGAGGGTGGACTGAAGCTTTCTTT. It encodes CASQGGWTEAFF.